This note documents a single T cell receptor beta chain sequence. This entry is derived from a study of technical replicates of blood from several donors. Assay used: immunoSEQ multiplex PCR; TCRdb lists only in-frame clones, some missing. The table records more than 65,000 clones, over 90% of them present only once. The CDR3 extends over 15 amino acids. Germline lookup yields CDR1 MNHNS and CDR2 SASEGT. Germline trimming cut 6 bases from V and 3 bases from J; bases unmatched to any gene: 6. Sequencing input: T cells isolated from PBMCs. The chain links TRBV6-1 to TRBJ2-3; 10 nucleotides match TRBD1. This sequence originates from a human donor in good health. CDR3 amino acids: CASRRDRGGTDTQYF. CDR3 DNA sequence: TGTGCCAGCAGGAGGGACAGGGGAGGTACAGATACGCAGTATTTT.